These T cell receptor beta chains were read from a single sample in a study of blood T cells in healthy people across ages. TCRdb passed the 5' RACE reads through MiXCR, listing each CDR3 protein once. The table records roughly 860,000 distinct CDR3 sequences, less than 80% of them present only once. Source material: blood. These receptors came from a man younger than 45 in good health. Each CDR3 is given with its conserved first and last residue. The D gene is left open where the match is weak. Only some rows state a clone size, as once, few, many or a class for expanded clones.

clone size,V gene,D gene,J gene,CDR3 DNA,CDR3 protein
.,TRBV4-2,.,TRBJ2-7,TGTGCCAGCAGCCAAGTAAAGGACAGCTCCTACGAGCAGTACTTC,CASSQVKDSSYEQYF
.,TRBV7-2,.,TRBJ1-6,TGTGCCGGCAGCACCCCGGACAGTACGTCCCTCCACTTT,CAGSTPDSTSLHF
few,TRBV29-1,TRBD2,TRBJ2-3,TGCAGCGTTGAAGAGGGGACTAGCGGGAACCCCTGGAGAGATACGCAGTATTTT,CSVEEGTSGNPWRDTQYF
once,TRBV24-1,.,TRBJ2-6,TGTGCCACCAGCCAAGGGTACTCTGGGGCCGACGTCCTGACTTTC,CATSQGYSGADVLTF
.,TRBV6-5,.,TRBJ2-3,TGTGCCAGCAGTTTCCGTGGGAGTCGGGCAGATACGCAGTATTTT,CASSFRGSRADTQYF
.,TRBV9,.,TRBJ2-3,TGTGCCAGCAGCGTAGAGGCGACGGTTACTAGCACAGATACGCAGTATTTT,CASSVEATVTSTDTQYF
.,TRBV29-1,.,TRBJ1-5,TGCAGCGTGACAGGTGATAGCAATCAGCCCCAGCATTTT,CSVTGDSNQPQHF
.,TRBV20-1,.,TRBJ2-5,TGCAGTGCTAGAGGAGAAGAGACCCAGTACTTC,CSARGEETQYF
.,TRBV3-1,.,TRBJ1-2,TGTGTCAGCGGCGGGGATTCCTATGGCTACACCTTC,CVSGGDSYGYTF
.,TRBV2,TRBD1,TRBJ2-7,TGTGCCAGCAGGGACCGGGACAGAGAATACGAGCAGTACTTC,CASRDRDREYEQYF
.,TRBV7-3,TRBD1,TRBJ2-4,TGTGCCAGCAGCAGCTTGGGGACAGACCCCAAAAACATTCAGTACTTC,CASSSLGTDPKNIQYF
few,TRBV7-9,.,TRBJ2-5,TGTGCCAGCGGCGACCTTGGGGCGTCTGAGACCCAGTACTTC,CASGDLGASETQYF
few,TRBV28,.,TRBJ1-4,TGTGCCAGCCGAGGGGGGAATGAAAAACTGTTTTTT,CASRGGNEKLFF
.,TRBV12-3/TRBV12-4,TRBD1,TRBJ2-7,TGTGCCAGCAGGCATGGACAGGAAACCTACGAGCAGTACTTC,CASRHGQETYEQYF
.,TRBV20-1,.,TRBJ2-5,TGCAGTGCTCCGGGACCAGGGAAGGAGACCCAGTACTTC,CSAPGPGKETQYF
.,TRBV25-1,.,TRBJ1-1,TGTGCCACCCAGATCTCAGGGGAAGCTTTCTTT,CATQISGEAFF
.,TRBV6-5,TRBD2,TRBJ2-3,TGTGCCACCGGCGGGGGGGCGATAGATACGCAGTATTTT,CATGGGAIDTQYF
.,TRBV7-9,TRBD2,TRBJ2-5,TGTGCCAGCAGCTTAGCGTCCAGCGGGGAAATCCAAGAGACCCAGTACTTC,CASSLASSGEIQETQYF
.,TRBV20-1,.,TRBJ1-5,TGCAGTGCTAAGAATGGGGCAGGGGAACATCAGCCCCAGCATTTT,CSAKNGAGEHQPQHF
few,TRBV25-1,.,TRBJ2-7,TGTGCCAGCAGTGAATATAGGGAGGTTGGCGAGCAGTACTTC,CASSEYREVGEQYF
.,TRBV6-2/TRBV6-3,TRBD2,TRBJ2-7,TGTGCCAGCAGATATAGACTAGCGGGTTCCTACGAGCAGTACTTC,CASRYRLAGSYEQYF
.,TRBV7-2,TRBD1,TRBJ2-2,TGTGCCAGCAGCTCAGGACAGGGGGCTTCCGGGGAGCTGTTTTTT,CASSSGQGASGELFF
.,TRBV7-3,.,TRBJ1-5,TGTGCCAGCAAGGGTATGAACGGCAATCAGCCCCAGCATTTT,CASKGMNGNQPQHF
.,TRBV5-5,TRBD1,TRBJ2-3,TGTGCCAGCAGCATAGGGACAGGGACTAGCACAGATACGCAGTATTTT,CASSIGTGTSTDTQYF
.,TRBV7-6,.,TRBJ1-1,TGTGCCAGCAGCTTAGGCAGGGCTAAGAACACTGAAGCTTTCTTT,CASSLGRAKNTEAFF
.,TRBV20-1,.,TRBJ2-7,TGCAGTGCTACCGGAGCCTACGAGCAGTACTTC,CSATGAYEQYF
.,TRBV10-3,.,TRBJ1-2,TGTGCCATCAGTGACTTCGGGATCAGCGGCTACACCTTC,CAISDFGISGYTF
.,TRBV28,.,TRBJ2-7,TGTGCCAGCAGTTTCCCAGGGGGTCTTACGGGAGGAGGATACAATGAGCAGTACTTC,CASSFPGGLTGGGYNEQYF
.,TRBV7-3,TRBD1,TRBJ2-3,TGTGCCAGCAGCATACAGGGGCCTCCCGGGGATACGCAGTATTTT,CASSIQGPPGDTQYF
few,TRBV29-1,TRBD1,TRBJ2-7,TGCAGCGTTGAAGTGGACAGGGGAACCGAGCAGTACTTC,CSVEVDRGTEQYF
.,TRBV25-1,.,TRBJ2-1,TGTGCCAGCAGTGACGCGTCGGGGGACAATGAGCAGTTCTTC,CASSDASGDNEQFF
.,TRBV2,.,TRBJ2-1,TGTGCCAGCAGCCAGGACAGGGAGGGGAACAATGAGCAGTTCTTC,CASSQDREGNNEQFF
.,TRBV9,TRBD1,TRBJ2-4,TGTGCCAGCAGCGAGAGGACAGGGGTCGACGGGCAGTACTTC,CASSERTGVDGQYF